Below are 9 T cell receptor beta chains sequenced from a single sample in a study of response to subunit inactivated influenza vaccine. TCRdb passed the RT-PCR reads through MiXCR, listing each CDR3 protein once. This table holds approximately 500,000 distinct CDR3 sequences, 10% to 15% found once. The input for sequencing was PBMCs from blood, taken 40 to 50 days after vaccination. All receptors come from a man between 45 and 60 years old who received an inactivated influenza vaccine.

This clonotype has a count of ten or more. The CDR3 bases are TGTGCCAGCAGCCCCACAGGATACGAGCAGTACTTC. Translating it yields CASSPTGYEQYF. This rearrangement joins TRBV12-3 or TRBV12-4 to TRBJ2-7; D may be TRBD1 (5 bases). V was clipped by 6 bases and J by 4 bases, with 10 bases between them. This CDR3 is built from 12 residues.

This clonotype was observed a few times. This chain uses TRBV5-5 with TRBJ2-1; 11 bases are shared with TRBD2. In germline, CDR1 is SGHKS, CDR2 YYEKEE (reference sequence). There are 16 residues in the CDR3. After removal of 2 bases from V and 2 bases from J, the junction contained 3 bases not matched to a gene. DNA of the CDR3: TGTGCCAGCAGCTTCTTTAGCGGGAGGGCCTACAATGAGCAGTTCTTC. Translation: CASSFFSGRAYNEQFF.

A few counts support this clonotype. The chain is built from TRBV5-1 and TRBJ2-2, with TRBD1 matching 7 bases. The CDR3 runs 15 residues. Germline CDR1 SGHRS, CDR2 YFSETQ. Unmatched junction bases numbered 3, after V lost 0 bases and J lost 4 bases. The CDR3, as DNA: TGCGCCAGCAGCTTGGGGGACAGAACCACCGGGGAGCTGTTTTTT. It encodes CASSLGDRTTGELFF. The full variable domain, with the rest looked up from reference TRBV5-1 and TRBJ2-2, is KAGVTQTPRYLIKTRGQQVTLSCSPISGHRSVSWYQQTPGQGLQFLFEYFSETQRNKGNFPGRFSGRQFSNSRSEMNVSTLELGDSALYLCASSLGDRTTGELFFGEGSRLTVL.

This chain connects TRBV12-3 or TRBV12-4 to TRBJ2-7; D is possibly TRBD1 (5 bases). The CDR3 extends over 17 amino acids. V lost 5 bases and J lost 4, with 24 bases in between. This chain's CDR3 is CASSGANRGGAAYEQYF. CDR3 in DNA: TGTGCCAGCAGTGGCGCTAATAGAGGTGGGGCCGCATACGAGCAGTACTTC.

V is TRBV29-1 and J is TRBJ2-7, with D possibly TRBD2 on 5 matching bases. This CDR3 is built from 11 residues. Trimming took 7 bases from V and 4 from J, leaving 11 bases between them. Germline V gene sequence: CDR1 SQVTM, CDR2 ANQGSEA. The CDR3 sequence is CSADGGYEQYF. CDR3 nucleotide sequence: TGCAGCGCCGACGGCGGGTACGAGCAGTACTTC.

This clonotype came up many times. The CDR3 loop reads CASSYSTFTGELFF. The CDR3 DNA reads TGTGCCAGCAGTTACAGTACTTTCACCGGGGAGCTGTTTTTT. The genes are TRBV6-4 and TRBJ2-2; no clear D. The CDR3 has 14 residues. The germline gives CDR1 MRHNA, CDR2 SNTAGT. V was pared by 5 bases and J by 4 bases, with 11 bases between.

V gene TRBV12-3 or TRBV12-4 combines with J gene TRBJ1-1; D not certain. Between the trimmed V and J ends, which lost 1 base and 2 bases, there was a span of 8 bases. This CDR3 is built from 14 residues. The CDR3 region is CASSLGFGNTEAFF. For the CDR3, the DNA is TGTGCCAGCAGTTTAGGGTTCGGAAACACTGAAGCTTTCTTT.

This clonotype has ten or more counts. The chain employs TRBV5-1 and TRBJ2-5; D is perhaps TRBD2 (5 bases). Germline CDR1 is SGHRS and CDR2 is YFSETQ. Deletions cut 5 bases from V and 0 bases from J, with 8 bases between. The CDR3 loop spans 13 amino acids. The CDR3 is CASRPGNQETQYF. In DNA form, the CDR3 reads TGCGCCAGCAGACCGGGGAACCAAGAGACCCAGTACTTC.

The gene calls are TRBV10-3 and TRBJ1-2; 7 bases are shared with TRBD1. The CDR3 is made up of 13 amino acids. J lost 1 base, V lost 10 bases, and 6 bases had no gene match. Per the germline V gene, CDR1 is ENHRY and CDR2 is SYGVKD. This chain's CDR3 is CATAGQINYGYTF. In nucleotides, the CDR3 is TGTGCCACCGCGGGACAGATTAACTATGGCTACACCTTC.